This T cell receptor beta chain was documented in a study of blood T cell repertoires in COVID-19. The wider study: The United States, Italy and Spain were the sources of the acute and convalescent COVID-19 samples. Sources were T cells, B-cell-depleted T cells, or PBMCs; the material itself was cDNA or gDNA.

CDR3 length equals 16 residues. The junction had 9 bases not matched to a gene; V was cut back by 4 bases and J by 5 bases. The germline gives CDR1 SGDLS, CDR2 YYNGEE. In the authors' workflow: Amplification with reference gene primers provided the estimates of nucleated cell counts. Sequencing was performed with immunoSEQ multiplex PCR; in TCRdb, only in-frame clones are kept and a portion is missing. Clone size and the V and J calls come from that table; the DNA yielded D and trimming. In the table there are about 200,000 clones, 70% to 85% of which are singletons. The chain couples TRBV9 to TRBJ2-1; 10 bases align to TRBD2. Material for sequencing was peripheral blood. The origin of this receptor is a human donor with acute or convalescent COVID-19. The donor label of this sample is uncertain. The CDR3 region has the DNA TGTGCCAGCAGCCCACAACCGGGACTAGCGAACAATGAGCAGTTCTTC. Its protein is CASSPQPGLANNEQFF.